The subject of this entry is one T cell receptor beta chain. Under the authors' procedure: Reference gene primer amplification yielded estimated nucleated cell counts. The protocol was immunoSEQ multiplex PCR, while the TCRdb copy is restricted to in-frame clones and leaves out a portion. V, J and clone size are taken as reported in that table, and D and trimming were inferred from the DNA itself. The sample has 200,000 to 250,000 clones; 86% are singletons. The V end was cut by 3 bases, the J end by 2 bases, with 12 bases between. CDR1 is MRHNA and CDR2 is SNTAGT in the germline V gene. The CDR3 totals 15 residues. The sample is drawn from a study of blood T cell repertoires in COVID-19. Across the whole study: The origin of the acute and convalescent COVID-19 samples was the United States, Italy and Spain.

The chain recombines TRBV6-4 with TRBJ2-3, with a possible D match to TRBD2 (7 bases). The receptor comes from a man younger than 45 who had recovered from COVID-19. Source material: peripheral blood. The CDR3 region has the DNA TGTGCCAGCAGTGATCGGGGGGCGTCCACAGATACGCAGTATTTT. Its translation: CASSDRGASTDTQYF.